This TCR beta chain was sequenced for a study of regulatory T cells in long-lasting Graves disease. As for time point: persistent/refractory GD, antithyroid drugs over 5 years with positive TRAb. Extracted PBMC RNA gave rise to the TCR library. As regards this clonotype: Its antigen is still unknown.

Germline V gene sequence: CDR1 SNHLY, CDR2 FYNNEI. V lost 8 bases and J 2 bases, leaving 10 bases between the germline ends. The CDR3 has 12 amino acids. For TCR beta, libraries came from iRepertoire HTBI primers and Arm-PCR of CDR3 regions. Each CDR3 protein gets one entry after TCRdb re-called the multiplex PCR reads with MiXCR. The sample includes fewer than 450,000 distinct CDR3 sequences, around 24% of them seen just once. Study outcomes and limitations: TCR diversity was lower in persistent Graves' patients than in newly diagnosed ones. Persistent disease exhibited a predilection for TRBV28, TRBJ1-2 and TRBJ2-5.

The chain has TRBV2 and TRBJ2-7; no firm D call. Sequences were derived from peripheral blood mononuclear cells (PBMCs), sampled when the disease was refractory, from a patient treated with antithyroid drugs. This clonotype originated in a female donor with Graves disease. The CDR3 coding sequence is TGTGCCAGCCTCGACCTACCCTACGAGCAGTACTTC. It encodes CASLDLPYEQYF.